This TCR beta chain comes out of a study of cytomegalovirus exposure and HLA in healthy donors. Trimming took 2 bases from V and 7 from J; bases not matched to a gene: 7. The CDR3 contains 15 residues. CDR1 and CDR2 from the germline V gene are MNHEY and SMNVEV (reference sequence). This clone was observed a single time. PCR was performed using 60 Vbeta and 13 Jbeta primers. Only in-frame clones appear in the TCRdb table, and some are missing; sequencing was by immunoSEQ multiplex PCR. The sample contains around 68,000 clones, approximately 77% of which appear only once. The TCR originated in a woman aged 25 to 39 in good health and CMV-seropositive. The rearrangement joins TRBV27 to TRBJ2-1, with 8 bases lining up with TRBD1. The sequencing sample was made of PBMCs. The CDR3 DNA sequence: TGTGCCAGCAGTTTAGGGCAGGGGGCTTTGAATGAGCAGTTCTTC. This encodes CASSLGQGALNEQFF.